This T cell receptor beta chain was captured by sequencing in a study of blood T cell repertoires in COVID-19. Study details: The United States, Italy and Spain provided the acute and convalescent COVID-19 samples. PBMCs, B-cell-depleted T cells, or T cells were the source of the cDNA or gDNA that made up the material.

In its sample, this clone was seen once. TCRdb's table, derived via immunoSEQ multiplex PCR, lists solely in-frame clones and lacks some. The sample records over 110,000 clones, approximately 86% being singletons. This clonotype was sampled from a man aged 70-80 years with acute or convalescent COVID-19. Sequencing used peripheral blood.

CDR3 coding DNA: TGTGCCAGCAGCTTAGGCGGGGGGCGGATCGACGAGCAGTACTTC. Protein product: CASSLGGGRIDEQYF. The chain couples TRBV11-3 to TRBJ2-7; 8 nucleotides align to TRBD2. The CDR3 is made up of 15 amino acids. Germline CDR1 and CDR2: SGHNT and YENEEA. V was pared by 1 base and J by 5 bases, with 7 bases of the junction left unmatched.